The 20 T cell receptor beta chains given below trace back to one sample, sequenced in a study of neurological immune-mediated disorders. One entry per CDR3 protein, called by TCRdb with MiXCR from the 5' RACE reads. The repertoire includes 77,000 or so distinct CDR3 sequences, about 9.4% of them detected once, and 1.7% sits in the top ten. The material sequenced was PBMCs. These receptors were obtained from a middle-aged man in good health.

This clonotype was detected many times. CDR3 residues: CATSRPDRPAQMAQYF. CDR3 DNA: TGTGCCACCAGCAGGCCAGACAGGCCGGCACAGATGGCCCAGTACTTC. This chain connects TRBV15 to TRBJ2-5, with a possible D match to TRBD1 (6 bases). The CDR3 consists of 16 residues. Per germline, CDR1 LNHNV and CDR2 YYDKDF (reference sequence). Between the trimmed V and J ends, which lost 3 bases and 9 bases, there was a span of 23 bases.

This clonotype appeared many times. The chain recombines TRBV20-1 with TRBJ2-5; the match to TRBD2 covers 9 bases. The CDR3 runs to 15 residues. Trimming at V came to 0 bases and at J to 4 bases, leaving 6 bases not matched to a gene. Germline assignment: CDR1 DFQATT and CDR2 SNEGSKA (reference sequence). The CDR3 DNA reads as TGCAGTGCTAGAGATGGGACTAGCAGCGGAGAGACCCAGTACTTC. This sequence encodes CSARDGTSSGETQYF.

This clonotype has at least ten counts. The J gene is TRBJ2-7, the V gene TRBV5-5; D remains ambiguous. The CDR3 runs to 14 residues. V was trimmed by 2 bases and J by 3 bases, leaving 12 bases between them. Germline V lookup: CDR1 SGHKS, CDR2 YYEKEE (reference sequence). The CDR3 DNA reads TGTGCCAGCAGCTTCGGACCGAAGTACTACGAGCAGTACTTC. Translated, it gives CASSFGPKYYEQYF.

This clonotype was recorded many times. This chain joins TRBV25-1 and TRBJ2-3, with TRBD2 matching over 8 bases. V trimming: 6 bases; J trimming: 2 bases; junction bases outside the gene matches: 4. The length of the CDR3 is 14 residues. CDR1 and CDR2 (germline): MGHDK, SYGVNS. The CDR3 protein is CASRSRGATDTQYF. The CDR3 DNA reads TGTGCCAGCAGGTCGCGGGGGGCCACAGATACGCAGTATTTT.

This clonotype has at least ten counts. This rearrangement joins TRBV20-1 to TRBJ2-4; D possibly matches TRBD1 or TRBD2 (5 bases each). V was clipped by 0 bases and J by 11 bases, with 8 bases between them. The germline CDR1 and CDR2 sequences are DFQATT and SNEGSKA (reference sequence). This CDR3 is 11 amino acids long. The CDR3 is CSARDLGVQYF. CDR3 nucleotide sequence: TGCAGTGCTAGAGATTTGGGGGTTCAGTACTTC.

This clonotype has ten or more counts. The rearrangement joins TRBV19 to TRBJ1-5; the match to TRBD1 covers 7 bases. This CDR3 contains 13 residues. Germline CDR1 LNHDA, CDR2 SQIVND (reference sequence). After removal of 4 bases from V and 6 bases from J, the junction contained 3 bases not matched to a gene. In nucleotides, the CDR3 is TGTGCCAGTAGTACCCGGACAGGTCAGCCCCAGCATTTT. Translated: CASSTRTGQPQHF.

This clonotype was seen ten or more times. The chain employs TRBV9 and TRBJ2-1; TRBD2 aligns across 7 bases. Germline-derived CDR1 and CDR2 are SGDLS and YYNGEE. The CDR3 is 16 amino acids. The ends lost 4 bases at V and 3 bases at J; junction bases unmatched: 10. DNA for the CDR3: TGTGCCAGCAGCCCACCCTTCGAGCGGGGCTACAATGAGCAGTTCTTC. This codes for CASSPPFERGYNEQFF.

The chain employs TRBV7-9 and TRBJ2-5, with D possibly being TRBD1 or TRBD2 (5 bases each). This CDR3 has 14 amino acids. Germline CDR1 and CDR2: SEHNR and FQNEAQ (reference sequence). V was shortened by 4 bases and J by 2 bases, with 11 bases between the two germline ends. Here the CDR3 reads CASSWTGAQETQYF. For the CDR3, the DNA is TGTGCCAGCAGCTGGACTGGGGCTCAAGAGACCCAGTACTTC.

This clonotype occurred many times. The CDR3 region is CASASPVASGREGEQFF. The CDR3 nucleotides are TGTGCCAGCGCCTCTCCGGTGGCTAGCGGGAGGGAAGGCGAGCAGTTCTTC. The chain links TRBV28 to TRBJ2-1, with 12 bases that match TRBD2. J was trimmed by 10 bases and V by 8 bases; bases with no gene match: 18. Germline V gene lookup returns CDR1 MDHEN and CDR2 SYDVKM. The CDR3 spans 17 residues.

This clonotype occurred many times. The J gene is TRBJ1-2, the V gene TRBV20-1; 8 bases are a match to TRBD1. The J segment lost 3 bases and the V segment lost 3 bases, leaving 12 bases of the junction unmatched. The germline gives CDR1 DFQATT, CDR2 SNEGSKA (reference sequence). The CDR3 is 16 amino acids. CDR3 in DNA: TGCAGTGCTAGTGACGCGGACAGGGTCCCTTACTATGGCTACACCTTC. It translates to CSASDADRVPYYGYTF.

About this clonotype itself: This may stem from a read error, because a much larger clone lies one nucleotide away. The chain couples TRBV9 to TRBJ2-5, with 7 bases that match TRBD2. This CDR3 is 14 amino acids long. Germline V lookup: CDR1 SGDLS, CDR2 YYNGEE. This CDR3 reads CASSGASGGATKYF. The CDR3 DNA reads as TGTGCCAGCAGCGGAGCTAGCGGTGGGGCGACCAAGTACTTC. Supplemented by reference TRBV9 and TRBJ2-5, the full variable domain reads DSGVTQTPKHLITATGQRVTLRCSPRSGDLSVYWYQQSLDQGLQFLIQYYNGEERAKGNILERFSAQQFPDLHSELNLSSLELGDSALYFCASSGASGGATKYFGPGTRLLVL.

This clonotype was observed a single time. The CDR3 region is CASSEAGAGRDEQFF. The CDR3 DNA reads TGTGCCAGCAGTGAAGCTGGGGCAGGGAGAGATGAGCAGTTCTTC. This chain links TRBV6-1 with TRBJ2-1; perhaps D is TRBD1 or TRBD2 (5 bases each). This CDR3 has 15 residues. In germline, CDR1 is MNHNS, CDR2 SASEGT. V lost 0 bases to trimming and J lost 8 bases, with 14 bases between them.

Worth noting for this clonotype: A read error may explain this, as a much larger clone is one base away. This chain uses TRBV28 with TRBJ2-7; D not resolved. The germline V gene has CDR1 MDHEN and CDR2 SYDVKM. The CDR3 sequence is 12 residues long. The DNA for the CDR3 is TGTGTCAGCAGTTTATACAGTTGGGAGCAGTACTTC. The encoded protein is CVSSLYSWEQYF.

This clonotype was detected many times. The rearrangement joins TRBV9 to TRBJ1-2; no clear D. This CDR3 comprises 14 residues. The germline V gene encodes CDR1 SGDLS and CDR2 YYNGEE. V was shortened by 3 bases and J by 6 bases, with 15 bases between the two germline ends. The CDR3 region has the DNA TGTGCCAGCAGCGCCCGCAGCGAGGGTAATGGCTACACCTTC. Its translation: CASSARSEGNGYTF.

The rearrangement joins TRBV6-2 or TRBV6-3 to TRBJ2-1, with D perhaps matching TRBD1 (5 bases). Looked up from germline, CDR1 is MNHEY and CDR2 is SVGEGT. This CDR3 comprises 15 residues. Trimming took 1 base from V and 8 from J, leaving 15 bases between them. CDR3 sequence (DNA): TGTGCCAGCAGTTACTTAAGGGGAATCAGGGATGAGCAGTTCTTC. It encodes CASSYLRGIRDEQFF.

To note about this clonotype: This could be a read error, since a much larger clone is one nucleotide away. The rearrangement links TRBV6-5 to TRBJ1-1; perhaps TRBD1 as D (5 bases). From germline, CDR1 is MNHEY and CDR2 SVGAGI. This CDR3 spans 16 amino acids. V was shortened by 10 bases and J by 0 bases, with 21 bases between the two germline ends. The CDR3 sequence: CANRPLDGPLNTEAFF. The CDR3 region has the DNA TGTGCCAACAGGCCACTCGATGGGCCGCTGAACACTGAAGCTTTCTTT.

This clonotype was seen repeatedly, ten times or more. V gene TRBV2 combines with J gene TRBJ2-7; D unresolved. The length of the CDR3 is 15 residues. V gave up 10 bases and J gave up 2 bases, with 21 bases separating them. The germline gives CDR1 SNHLY, CDR2 FYNNEI. CDR3 sequence reads: CAISLPGISTYEQYF. CDR3 nucleotides: TGTGCCATATCTCTCCCCGGAATCTCCACCTACGAGCAGTACTTC.

This clonotype was observed many times. J is TRBJ1-1 and V is TRBV5-1, with D uncertain. Between the trimmed V and J ends, which lost 2 bases and 0 bases, there was a span of 5 bases. CDR1 is SGHRS and CDR2 is YFSETQ in the germline V gene. The CDR3 totals 13 residues. The CDR3 DNA sequence: TGCGCCAGCAGCTTAGAATTGAACACTGAAGCTTTCTTT. Its protein product is CASSLELNTEAFF. The complete variable domain, with remaining parts taken from reference TRBV5-1 and TRBJ1-1, reads KAGVTQTPRYLIKTRGQQVTLSCSPISGHRSVSWYQQTPGQGLQFLFEYFSETQRNKGNFPGRFSGRQFSNSRSEMNVSTLELGDSALYLCASSLELNTEAFFGQGTRLTVV.

In its sample, this clonotype was seen a few times. The rearrangement links TRBV12-3 or TRBV12-4 to TRBJ2-5, with a weak D call TRBD2 (7 bases). V lost 7 bases and J 4 bases, leaving 19 bases between the germline ends. The CDR3 covers 15 residues. The CDR3: CASTPRPGGGETQYF. The CDR3 DNA follows: TGTGCCAGCACCCCCCGGCCGGGGGGCGGAGAGACCCAGTACTTC.

This clonotype has ten or more counts. J is TRBJ2-3 and V is TRBV21-1. TRBV21-1 is a recognized pseudogene. This CDR3 is 15 amino acids long. Here the CDR3 reads CASSKASPSTDTQYF. CDR3 DNA: TGTGCCAGCAGCAAAGCGAGTCCTAGCACAGATACGCAGTATTTT.